This T cell receptor (beta chain) was identified in a study of CD8 T cells in ankylosing spondylitis. The CDR3 runs 15 residues. From germline, CDR1 is LNHDA and CDR2 SQIVND (reference sequence). V was pared by 3 bases and J by 1 base, with 13 bases between. TCRdb reprocessed the 5' RACE reads with MiXCR, giving one entry per CDR3 protein. The sample has 250,000 to 400,000 distinct CDR3 sequences; 11% are singletons. Material: blood, either unsorted or a sorted T cell fraction (not recorded which). The source of this sequence is a female donor with ankylosing spondylitis or in good health (not recorded which). V usage is TRBV19 and J usage is TRBJ2-7, with D hard to call. CDR3 loop: CASSINPDSSYEQYF. CDR3 sequence (DNA): TGTGCCAGTAGTATCAACCCGGATTCTTCCTACGAGCAGTACTTC.